What follows are 25 T cell receptor beta chains derived from one specimen sequenced in a study of T cell responses to AZD1222 COVID-19 vaccine. Method: immunoSEQ multiplex PCR; TCRdb's copy keeps in-frame clones and lacks some. The sample has about 150,000 clones, around 89% seen once. Sample: peripheral blood, taken on day 0 of AZD1222 vaccination. Receptor source: an adult in good health.

This chain joins TRBV21-1 and TRBJ2-7. TRBV21-1 is reported as a pseudogene. The CDR3 loop spans 13 amino acids. CDR3 sequence reads: CASSKDPKAEQYF. CDR3 bases: TGTGCCAGCAGCAAGGACCCAAAAGCTGAGCAGTACTTC.

This chain's CDR3 is CASAPSGTSGRNEQFF. The CDR3 bases are TGTGCCAGCGCTCCAAGCGGGACTAGCGGACGCAATGAGCAGTTCTTC. The chain recombines TRBV19 with TRBJ2-1; 11 nucleotides line up with TRBD2. V was pared by 9 bases and J by 6 bases, with 13 bases of the junction left unmatched. Germline assignment: CDR1 LNHDA and CDR2 SQIVND (reference sequence). This CDR3 has 16 residues.

CDR3 DNA sequence: TGTGCCTGGAGTCCCTACCGGGACGGAAAGACCCAGTACTTC. It encodes CAWSPYRDGKTQYF. V gene TRBV30 combines with J gene TRBJ2-5; either TRBD1 or TRBD2 may supply D (5 bases each). Germline CDR1 reads GTSNPN; CDR2 reads SVGIG (reference sequence). The CDR3 is 14 residues long. Trimming removed 2 bases from V and 6 bases from J, with 16 bases in between.

V and J are TRBV19 and TRBJ1-3; D call uncertain. The CDR3 has 15 amino acids. Germline V gene sequence: CDR1 LNHDA, CDR2 SQIVND (reference sequence). The V gene lost 3 bases and the J gene lost 0 bases, with 9 bases spanning the gap. The CDR3 spells CASSIDDHSGNTIYF. The CDR3 coding sequence is TGTGCCAGTAGTATCGACGATCACTCTGGAAACACCATATATTTT.

This clone was picked up one time. The chain carries TRBV6-5 and TRBJ1-1; 7 bases are a match to TRBD1. The CDR3 runs 14 residues. With 2 bases clipped from V and 5 bases from J, the junction kept 5 bases outside the gene matches. Germline assignment: CDR1 MNHEY and CDR2 SVGAGI. Here the CDR3 reads CASSYRGRGTEAFF. CDR3 nucleotide sequence: TGTGCCAGCAGTTACAGGGGGCGAGGGACTGAAGCTTTCTTT.

This chain links TRBV6-5 with TRBJ2-3; unclear D gene. Trimming stripped 6 bases from V and 4 bases from J, with 11 bases between. CDR1 and CDR2 (germline): MNHEY, SVGAGI. This CDR3 contains 13 residues. The CDR3 reads CASSRTLSDTQYF. The CDR3 DNA sequence: TGTGCCAGCAGCCGGACCTTATCAGATACGCAGTATTTT.

V gene TRBV12-3 or TRBV12-4 combines with J gene TRBJ1-1, with unresolved D. The CDR3 covers 11 residues. V gave up 4 bases and J gave up 1 base, with 1 base separating them. CDR3 sequence reads: CASSWNTEAFF. The CDR3 DNA is TGTGCCAGCAGTTGGAACACTGAAGCTTTCTTT.

The rearrangement uses TRBV24-1 and TRBJ2-3, with 15 bases identical to TRBD2. The CDR3 sequence is 22 residues long. The junction had 21 bases not matched to a gene; V was cut back by 4 bases and J by 5 bases. CDR1 is KGHDR and CDR2 is SFDVKD in the germline V gene. The CDR3 sequence: CATSEESDGLAGGPKGIDTQYF. The CDR3 nucleotides are TGTGCCACCAGTGAAGAGTCTGACGGACTAGCGGGAGGGCCAAAAGGCATAGATACGCAGTATTTT.

The chain couples TRBV24-1 to TRBJ1-2; 8 bases are shared with TRBD1. Germline V gene sequence: CDR1 KGHDR, CDR2 SFDVKD. The V segment lost 1 base and the J segment 8 bases; nucleotides outside the gene matches: 14. The CDR3 length is 17 residues. This CDR3 is CATSDFSDRAEERGYTF. CDR3 DNA: TGTGCCACCAGTGATTTCTCGGACAGGGCAGAAGAGAGGGGCTACACCTTC.

The J gene is TRBJ1-5, the V gene TRBV19; D is possibly TRBD1 (6 bases). Germline V CDR1 and CDR2: LNHDA, SQIVND (reference sequence). This CDR3 spans 15 amino acids. Trimming took off 7 bases at V and 1 base at J, with 14 bases between the two ends. The CDR3, as DNA: TGTGCCAGTATGAGGGGGGCTCGAAGCAATCAGCCCCAGCATTTT. It is translated as CASMRGARSNQPQHF.

The chain uses TRBV12-2 and TRBJ2-7; the D segment call TRBD1 is taken from the table without a DNA check. TRBV12-2 is a pseudogene. This CDR3 is 10 amino acids long. This CDR3 reads CASRVQGQYF. CDR3 sequence (DNA): TGTGCAAGTCGCGTACAGGGGCAGTACTTC.

V gene TRBV28 combines with J gene TRBJ1-2; tentatively, D is TRBD1 (6 bases). The germline V gene encodes CDR1 MDHEN and CDR2 SYDVKM. The ends were cut back, 5 bases at V and 8 bases at J, with 21 bases in the middle. The CDR3 covers 15 residues. CDR3 sequence (DNA): TGTGCCAGCAGTACCGGGGGGCGCAGTTGGAACGGCTACACCTTC. Translating gives CASSTGGRSWNGYTF.

This clone was detected only once. The chain carries TRBV28 and TRBJ1-1; 9 nucleotides agree with TRBD1. Germline assignment: CDR1 MDHEN and CDR2 SYDVKM. Trimming at V came to 7 bases and at J to 2 bases, leaving 5 bases not matched to a gene. CDR3 length equals 14 residues. CDR3 amino acids: CASTRTGDNTEAFF. The CDR3 nucleotides are TGTGCCAGCACTCGGACAGGGGATAACACTGAAGCTTTCTTT.

This sequence joins TRBV19 and TRBJ2-2; D unresolved. Germline CDR1 reads LNHDA; CDR2 reads SQIVND (reference sequence). This CDR3 contains 17 residues. The V end was cut by 3 bases, the J end by 0 bases, with 14 bases between. The CDR3 region is CASSIGVRGSNTGELFF. The DNA for the CDR3 is TGTGCCAGTAGTATTGGGGTGAGAGGATCGAACACCGGGGAGCTGTTTTTT.

The chain is built from TRBV18 and TRBJ1-1; no clear D. V lost 5 bases to trimming and J lost 3 bases, with 10 bases between them. Germline V gives CDR1 KGHSH, CDR2 LQKENI. The CDR3 consists of 13 residues. CDR3 region: CASSTAADTEAFF. CDR3 nucleotides: TGTGCCAGCTCAACGGCCGCGGACACTGAAGCTTTCTTT.

Notes on this clone: The conserved phenylalanine or tryptophan normally closing the CDR3 is absent here, so this likely arose from a read error. The limits of the CDR3 on the DNA are not certain, so only TCRdb's listed CDR3 is given. This sequence joins TRBV12-3 or TRBV12-4 and TRBJ1-3. The CDR3 sequence runs 10 residues, both termini included. The CDR3 loop reads CASSLRAGVR.

The sample holds a few counts of this clone. The chain links TRBV5-1 to TRBJ1-2, with a weak D call TRBD1 (5 bases). This CDR3 comprises 14 residues. The germline gives CDR1 SGHRS, CDR2 YFSETQ. The germline V and J ends were trimmed by 1 base and 8 bases, with 15 bases remaining between them. CDR3 region: CASSLLGREEGYTF. The CDR3 DNA follows: TGCGCCAGCAGCTTGCTGGGCAGGGAGGAAGGCTACACCTTC.

The chain has TRBV5-5 and TRBJ2-1, with 7 nucleotides matching TRBD1. Germline assignment: CDR1 SGHKS and CDR2 YYEKEE (reference sequence). CDR3 length equals 15 residues. Trimming cost V 1 base and J 4 bases; bases outside gene matches: 5. The CDR3 loop reads CASSLSSQGYNEQFF. The CDR3 region has the DNA TGTGCCAGCAGCTTGTCATCACAGGGGTACAATGAGCAGTTCTTC.

The rearrangement links TRBV28 to TRBJ1-1; D call uncertain. CDR1 MDHEN and CDR2 SYDVKM come from the germline V gene. Trimming took off 6 bases at V and 5 bases at J, with 13 bases between the two ends. The CDR3 runs 13 residues. Here the CDR3 reads CASSWVARTEAFF. The CDR3 DNA is TGTGCCAGCAGCTGGGTAGCGAGAACTGAAGCTTTCTTT.

The chain has TRBV28 and TRBJ1-2; possibly TRBD1 for D (5 bases). V gave up 7 bases and J gave up 2 bases, with 14 bases separating them. Germline V lookup: CDR1 MDHEN, CDR2 SYDVKM. The CDR3 length is 14 residues. CDR3 amino acids: CASTNEGLNYGYTF. The CDR3 DNA reads TGTGCCAGCACCAATGAGGGGCTGAACTATGGCTACACCTTC.

The chain links TRBV19 to TRBJ2-7; D not resolved. Trimming removed 4 bases at V and 3 bases at J, with 7 bases between. The CDR3 loop spans 12 amino acids. Per the germline V gene, CDR1 is LNHDA and CDR2 is SQIVND (reference sequence). Here the CDR3 DNA reads TGTGCCAGTAGTAGGCAGAACTACGAGCAGTACTTC. This encodes CASSRQNYEQYF.

The genes are TRBV6-5 and TRBJ2-7; a weak D match, TRBD1 (6 bases). V lost 2 bases to trimming and J lost 7 bases, with 21 bases between them. Germline CDR1 reads MNHEY; CDR2 reads SVGAGI. There are 16 residues in the CDR3. Written as DNA, the CDR3 is TGTGCCAGCAGTTACACCCACACTCCAAGGGGGATGGAGCAGTACTTC. Its translation: CASSYTHTPRGMEQYF.

The chain is built from TRBV7-9 and TRBJ1-4; 7 bases match TRBD1. CDR3 length equals 16 residues. V was pared by 11 bases and J by 0 bases, with 12 bases of the junction left unmatched. Germline V gives CDR1 SEHNR, CDR2 FQNEAQ (reference sequence). In DNA form, the CDR3 reads TGTGCCGGTAAGGGCGGACAGGATCCAACTAATGAAAAACTGTTTTTT. Protein: CAGKGGQDPTNEKLFF.

This chain joins TRBV18 and TRBJ1-1; possibly TRBD1 for D (5 bases). This CDR3 region has 15 residues. Between the trimmed V and J ends, which lost 3 bases and 5 bases, there was a span of 16 bases. CDR1 KGHSH and CDR2 LQKENI come from the germline V gene. The CDR3 reads CASSPGSGGKTEAFF. The DNA of the CDR3 is TGTGCCAGCTCACCGGGATCTGGGGGAAAGACTGAAGCTTTCTTT.

The DNA of the CDR3 is TGTGCCAGCTCACCACGCACTAGCGGGCTCGCTATGGGAAAAGAGACCCAGTACTTC. This encodes CASSPRTSGLAMGKETQYF. The chain links TRBV18 to TRBJ2-5, with 9 positions matching TRBD2. Germline-derived CDR1 and CDR2 are KGHSH and LQKENI. V shed 1 base and J 3 bases; nucleotides not matched to a gene: 15. The CDR3 totals 19 residues.